The present entry profiles one T cell receptor beta chain with its context. Which antigen it targets is not known. Qualities for individual bases were not recorded, and no much larger clone is one base off. CDR1 and CDR2 (MNHNY, SVGAGI) derive from the germline V gene (reference sequence). Deletion took 2 bases off V and 0 bases off J, with a span of 8 bases between the germline ends. Inclusive of the bounding cysteine and phenylalanine, the CDR3 is 14 residues long. The read is trimmed to its CDR3 DNA, 42 bases read in frame from base 1. Each donor gave one peripheral blood draw, about 100 mL on average, collected into heparinised tubes. Using a panel that included CD45RO, CCR7, CD25, CD127, CD95 and CD27, naive, central memory, regulatory and stem cell-like memory CD4+ T cells were sorted on a BD FACSAria II. All sorted populations exceeded 95% purity. Right away, PBMCs were isolated by Lymphoprep density gradient centrifugation and were stained directly, with no culture step. So that batch effects would be minimized, each experiment stained and sorted samples in pairs, pairing one healthy donor with one patient.

These data are taken from a study of beta chain features in type 1 diabetes listed by TCRdb under 2018. The study in broad terms: No differences in mean age, gender distribution, total cell number or subset yield were found between patients and healthy donors. The study compared the TCRB repertoires of sorted circulating CD4+ T cell subsets in recently diagnosed type 1 diabetes patients with those in matched healthy donors. Regulatory and stem cell-like memory subsets were obtained from only 8 patients and roughly 8 healthy donors, while naive and central memory subsets were obtained from all 30 or so donors. A total of roughly 98,000,000 sorted cells were examined across all samples, and a strong correlation was observed between cell number per subset and RNA yield.

The entire isolated RNA was reverse transcribed using the High Capacity cDNA Reverse Transcription Kit, and thus expressed TCRB transcripts were sequenced. Deep immunoSEQ sequencing was performed on naive, central memory and regulatory T cell samples, with an average of approximately 3.9 million total reads per sample. Sorted cells were lysed in RLT buffer and RNA was extracted with DNase-treated RNeasy Micro or Mini kits, depending on cell number. Each cell subset was processed on its own to prevent cross-contamination, while patient and healthy donor samples were processed together. The immunoSEQ multiplex PCR was used to amplify TCRB sequences from cDNA, yielding 87-bp fragments that span the CDR3 region. Sequencing of the amplicons was performed on the Illumina HiSeq platform. In the authors' own workflow: Synthetic template baselines were used to correct PCR bias computationally, reads within Hamming distance 2 were collapsed, and singletons that could not be merged were discarded. Reads were aligned against IMGT so that V, D and J genes, CDR3 length and insertions or deletions at six rearrangement sites could be assigned. Within each subset, clonotype counts were normalized to sorted cell number, after which true diversity and Gini coefficients were computed with the tcR R package. Repertoire sharing was quantified using the overlap coefficient calculated on TCRB nucleotide sequences. Out-of-frame TCRB sequences from naive cells were analyzed to stand in for the pre-selection repertoire. TCRdb stores this immuneACCESS table with in-frame sequences only. Part of the clones is absent; in the studies checked, under half of the shortfall reflects unresolved V genes, and no reason is known for the rest. The D gene and trimming were derived from the DNA, and the V and J assignments and clone size from that table. The sample has 160,000 or so clones on record, 63% of them singletons. The top ten clonotypes cover about 0.1% of the sample.

What the authors observed across the whole study: HLA sub-analyses involved small numbers of individuals, so any influence of HLA type on TCRB rearrangement remained unresolved. Fewer insertions and more nucleotide deletions at VDJ recombination sites were observed in patients with type 1 diabetes, implying thymic rearrangement abnormalities. Naive, central memory and regulatory TCRB repertoires appeared to be more alike among patients than among healthy donors. Shorter templates might be favored by PCR, yet because patient and control samples were amplified and corrected together, any such skew would affect both groups equally. Type 1 diabetes patients showed a moderate but significant shortening of TCRB CDR3 length in all four CD4+ subsets. Because cDNA was sequenced instead of genomic DNA, activated cells with high expression could be over-represented, although the groups did not differ in activation or CD3 levels.

The TCR was taken from a young man with type 1 diabetes. The sample was naive CD4+ T cells from blood. Reading the label with the study, this specimen's cell subset or site is: true naive CD4+ T cells. Recombination linked TRBV6-6 to TRBJ2-7; the D gene is not confidently resolved. CDR3 loop: CASSYLENSYEQYF. Here is the DNA: TGTGCCAGCAGTTACCTTGAGAACTCCTACGAGCAGTACTTC.